This T cell receptor beta chain came from a study of cytomegalovirus exposure and HLA in healthy donors. Study background: An early data release held some 89 million unique TCRs from HLA-typed donors. Study-wide findings and caveats: An observed cluster of highly shared sequence variants was recorded as a likely sequencing artifact. The classifier, whose performance was assessed in both the original and validation cohorts, reportedly diagnosed cytomegalovirus status with high specificity and sensitivity. In presence/absence analyses, roughly uniform sequencing depth across donors was assumed.

The PCR contained 60 Vbeta and 13 Jbeta primers. Clones were read by immunoSEQ multiplex PCR, and TCRdb kept only the in-frame ones, dropping some. The listing contains more than 95,000 clones. The trim removed 0 bases at V and 0 bases at J, leaving 4 bases unmatched. This CDR3 region has 17 residues. Per germline, CDR1 SGHRS and CDR2 YFSETQ. Turning to this clone: Its antigen is currently unknown.

Sequenced sample: PBMCs. The sequence came from a man in his forties in good health and CMV-seronegative. This chain uses TRBV5-1 with TRBJ2-1; 9 nucleotides align to TRBD2. This chain's CDR3 is CASSLELAGTSYNEQFF. The CDR3 DNA reads TGCGCCAGCAGCTTGGAGCTAGCGGGGACCTCCTACAATGAGCAGTTCTTC.